The 8 T cell receptor beta chains below all came from one sample that was sequenced in a study of blood T cell repertoires in COVID-19. The table came from immunoSEQ multiplex PCR; TCRdb's copy has only in-frame clones and leaves some out. Of approximately 210,000 clones in the sample, 65% to 90% are singletons; the top ten hold around 10%. Sequenced sample: PBMCs or T cells enriched from blood (not recorded which). Receptors were obtained from a woman in her fifties or sixties with acute COVID-19.

The rearrangement joins TRBV5-1 to TRBJ2-5, with TRBD2 as a possible D gene (5 bases). With 3 bases removed from V and 4 bases from J, the gap between germline ends came to 10 bases. Germline CDR1 is SGHRS and CDR2 is YFSETQ. The CDR3 has 13 amino acids. The CDR3 DNA sequence: TGCGCCAGCAGCTCGGGATTGGGAGAGACCCAGTACTTC. It specifies CASSSGLGETQYF.

A single count supports this clone. V gene TRBV28 combines with J gene TRBJ2-3; 9 nucleotides match TRBD1. J was trimmed by 4 bases and V by 8 bases; bases with no gene match: 22. Germline CDR1 and CDR2: MDHEN and SYDVKM. This CDR3 has 19 residues. The CDR3 nucleotides are TGTGCCAGCGAATCCAAGAAGACACCGGGACAGGGTTTATCAGATACGCAGTATTTT. It encodes CASESKKTPGQGLSDTQYF.

This chain links TRBV28 with TRBJ1-1; D gene unclear. CDR1 MDHEN and CDR2 SYDVKM come from the germline V gene. The CDR3 runs to 14 residues. V lost 6 bases and J 2 bases, leaving 13 bases between the germline ends. CDR3 sequence: CASRRLLTNTEAFF. Here the CDR3 DNA reads TGTGCCAGCAGACGACTATTGACTAACACTGAAGCTTTCTTT.

This chain links TRBV20-1 with TRBJ2-7; 7 nucleotides line up with TRBD2. The length of the CDR3 is 14 residues. With 3 bases clipped from V and 3 bases from J, the junction kept 8 bases outside the gene matches. Looked up from germline, CDR1 is DFQATT and CDR2 is SNEGSKA (reference sequence). CDR3 coding DNA: TGCAGTGCTAGTCGAAGCGGGAAGGGCTACGAGCAGTACTTC. Translated, it gives CSASRSGKGYEQYF.

The chain combines TRBV29-1 with TRBJ2-2; 10 nucleotides line up with TRBD1. Germline CDR1 SQVTM, CDR2 ANQGSEA. With V trimmed by 7 bases and J by 4 bases, 9 bases remained unmatched. This CDR3 region has 15 residues. The chain's CDR3 is CSAERQGAGTGELFF. CDR3 DNA sequence: TGCAGCGCAGAAAGACAGGGGGCGGGCACCGGGGAGCTGTTTTTT.

V usage is TRBV6-2 or TRBV6-3 and J usage is TRBJ2-7, with D maybe TRBD2 (7 bases). The CDR3 sequence is 15 residues long. In germline, CDR1 is MNHEY, CDR2 SVGEGT. V was trimmed by 2 bases and J by 3 bases, leaving 14 bases between them. DNA for the CDR3: TGTGCCAGCAGTTACGGGGGCAGCGGGAACTACGAGCAGTACTTC. Translation gives CASSYGGSGNYEQYF.

In this sample, this clone turned up once. CDR3 in DNA: TGTGCCAGCAGTTACAGGGACTACGAGCAGTACTTC. It yields the protein CASSYRDYEQYF. The chain employs TRBV25-1 and TRBJ2-7; a weak D match, TRBD1 (6 bases). CDR3 length: 12 residues. Trimming took 5 bases from V and 3 from J, leaving 8 bases between them. CDR1 and CDR2 from the germline V gene are MGHDK and SYGVNS.

V is TRBV14 and J is TRBJ1-4; no firm D call. The CDR3 runs to 15 residues. Trimming removed 2 bases from V and 4 bases from J, with 11 bases in between. Per the germline V gene, CDR1 is SGHDN and CDR2 is FVKESK. CDR3 loop: CASSQLGINNEKLFF. The CDR3 bases are TGTGCCAGCAGCCAATTGGGCATAAATAATGAAAAACTGTTTTTT.